This TCR beta chain is from a study of OX40 agonist ivuxolimab in advanced cancers. Looking at the study overall: Recorded diagnoses for dose-escalation patients were hepatocellular carcinoma, melanoma, renal cell or head and neck cancer. There were three patients with partial responses, one having hepatocellular carcinoma and two cutaneous melanoma. General study points: Researchers report that CD8+ T cells had, on average, more expanded clones than CD4+.

A remark on this clone: Its antigen is unidentified.

Data came from immunoSEQ multiplex PCR; TCRdb stores just in-frame clones and leaves some out. There are some 90,000 clones in the sample; roughly 93% occur only once, and about 0.3% lies in the top ten. Trimming removed 0 bases at V and 3 bases at J, with 6 bases between. CDR3 size: 13 residues. CDR1 and CDR2 from the germline V gene are SGHDT and YYEEEE. Specimen: CD4+ or CD8+ T cells sorted from blood, collected in a trial of the OX40 agonist ivuxolimab. The receptor was derived from an adult with an advanced solid tumor such as melanoma, head and neck, liver or kidney cancer. The gene calls are TRBV5-6 and TRBJ1-2; D remains unclear. As DNA, the CDR3 is TGTGCCAGCAGCTTGGGACCGGACTATGGCTACACCTTC. This codes for CASSLGPDYGYTF.